This T cell receptor (beta chain) is drawn from a study of blood T cells in healthy people across ages. Germline V gene lookup returns CDR1 LGHDT and CDR2 YNNKEL (reference sequence). The CDR3 sequence is 14 residues long. Trimming removed 1 base at V and 6 bases at J, with 9 bases between. The authors ran a second PCR of roughly 6 to 12 cycles using a sample-barcoded 5' primer and a J-beta primer mix. MiXCR, applied by TCRdb to the 5' RACE reads, yields one record per CDR3 protein. The sample contains 850,000 to 950,000 distinct CDR3 sequences, more than 25% of which appear only once. Findings of the study overall: It was not possible, with unsorted PBMCs, to conclusively compare naive and antigen-experienced cells. Comparison with aged donors showed that long-lived donors had more naive CD4+ cells and higher diversity. Older individuals had lower TCR beta diversity per million T cells (the decline was roughly linear).

To note about this clonotype: Its cognate antigen is unknown.

The V call is TRBV3-1, the J call TRBJ2-2; D gene unclear. This receptor was obtained from a woman at least 80 years old in good health. The sample taken for sequencing was blood. The CDR3 bases are TGTGCCAGCAGCCAAGTTTCGCCGGCCGGGGAGCTGTTTTTT. Translation: CASSQVSPAGELFF.